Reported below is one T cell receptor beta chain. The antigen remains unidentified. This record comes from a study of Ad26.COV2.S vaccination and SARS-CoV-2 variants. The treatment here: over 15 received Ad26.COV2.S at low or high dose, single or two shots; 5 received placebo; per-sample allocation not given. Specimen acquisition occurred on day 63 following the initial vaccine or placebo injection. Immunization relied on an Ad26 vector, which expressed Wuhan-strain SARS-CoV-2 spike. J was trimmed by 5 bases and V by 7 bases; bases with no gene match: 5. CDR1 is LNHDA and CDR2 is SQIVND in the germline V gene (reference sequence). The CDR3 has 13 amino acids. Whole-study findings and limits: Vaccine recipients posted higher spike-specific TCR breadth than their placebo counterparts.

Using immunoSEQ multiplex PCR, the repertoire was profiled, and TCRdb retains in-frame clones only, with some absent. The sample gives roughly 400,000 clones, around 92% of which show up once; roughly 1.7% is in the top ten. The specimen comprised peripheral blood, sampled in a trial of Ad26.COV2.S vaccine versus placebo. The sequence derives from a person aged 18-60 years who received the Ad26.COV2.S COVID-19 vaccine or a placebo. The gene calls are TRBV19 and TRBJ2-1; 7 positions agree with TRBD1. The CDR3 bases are TGTGCCAGTACGACGACAGGGAACAATGAGCAGTTCTTC. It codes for CASTTTGNNEQFF.